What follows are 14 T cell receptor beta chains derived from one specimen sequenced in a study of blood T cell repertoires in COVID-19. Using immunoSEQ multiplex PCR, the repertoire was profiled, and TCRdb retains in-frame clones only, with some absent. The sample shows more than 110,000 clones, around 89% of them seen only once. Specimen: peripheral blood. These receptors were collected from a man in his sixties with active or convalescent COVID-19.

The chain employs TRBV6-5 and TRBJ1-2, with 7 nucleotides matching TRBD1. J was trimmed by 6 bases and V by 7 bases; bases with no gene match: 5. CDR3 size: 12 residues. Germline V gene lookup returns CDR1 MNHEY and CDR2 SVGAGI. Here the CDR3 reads CASTRGTDGYTF. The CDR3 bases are TGTGCCAGCACCAGAGGGACAGATGGCTACACCTTC.

The chain's CDR3 is CASSEGGGKNIQYF. The CDR3 nucleotides are TGTGCCAGCAGTGAGGGCGGGGGCAAAAACATTCAGTACTTC. The chain joins TRBV6-1 to TRBJ2-4, with 7 bases lining up with TRBD2. The V and J ends lost 3 bases and 3 bases, in that order; junction bases with no gene match: 2. The CDR3 runs 14 residues. Germline V gene lookup returns CDR1 MNHNS and CDR2 SASEGT.

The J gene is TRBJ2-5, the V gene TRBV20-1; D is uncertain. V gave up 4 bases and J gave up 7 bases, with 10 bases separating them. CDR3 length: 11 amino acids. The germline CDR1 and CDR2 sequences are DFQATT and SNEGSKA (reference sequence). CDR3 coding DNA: TGCAGTGCTACAGTGTCGTGGACCCAGTACTTC. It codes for CSATVSWTQYF.

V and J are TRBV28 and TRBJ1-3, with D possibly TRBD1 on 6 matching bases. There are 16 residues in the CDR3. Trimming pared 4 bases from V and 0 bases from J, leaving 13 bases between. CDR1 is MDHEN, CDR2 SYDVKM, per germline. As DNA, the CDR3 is TGTGCCAGCAGTTCACTGGGGGCCAGCTCTGGAAACACCATATATTTT. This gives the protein CASSSLGASSGNTIYF.

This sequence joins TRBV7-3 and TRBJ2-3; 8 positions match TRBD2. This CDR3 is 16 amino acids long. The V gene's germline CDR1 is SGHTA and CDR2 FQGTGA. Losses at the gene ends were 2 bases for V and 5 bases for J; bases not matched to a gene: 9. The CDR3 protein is CASSLSGSGIQDTQYF. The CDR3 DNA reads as TGTGCCAGCAGCTTATCTGGTAGCGGGATTCAAGATACGCAGTATTTT.

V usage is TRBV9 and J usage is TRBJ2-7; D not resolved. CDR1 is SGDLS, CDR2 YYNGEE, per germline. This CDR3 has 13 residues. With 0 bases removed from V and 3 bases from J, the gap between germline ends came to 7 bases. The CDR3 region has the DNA TGTGCCAGCAGCGTAGCGAACGGCTACGAGCAGTACTTC. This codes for CASSVANGYEQYF.

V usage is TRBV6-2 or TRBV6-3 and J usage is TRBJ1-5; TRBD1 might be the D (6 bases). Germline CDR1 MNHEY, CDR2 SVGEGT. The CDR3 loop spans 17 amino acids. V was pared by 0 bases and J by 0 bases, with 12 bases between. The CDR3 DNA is TGTGCCAGCAGTTACTCGATGACAGGATATAGCAATCAGCCCCAGCATTTT. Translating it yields CASSYSMTGYSNQPQHF.

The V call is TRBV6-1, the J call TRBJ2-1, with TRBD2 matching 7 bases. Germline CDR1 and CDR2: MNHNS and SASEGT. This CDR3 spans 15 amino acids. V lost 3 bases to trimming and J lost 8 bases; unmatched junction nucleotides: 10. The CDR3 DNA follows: TGTGCCAGCAGTGACCGGGACTACCGCGGCGATGAGCAGTTCTTC. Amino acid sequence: CASSDRDYRGDEQFF.

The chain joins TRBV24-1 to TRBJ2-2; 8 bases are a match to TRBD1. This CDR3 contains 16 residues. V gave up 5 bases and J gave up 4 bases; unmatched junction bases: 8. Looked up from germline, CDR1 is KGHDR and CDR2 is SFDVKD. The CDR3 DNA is TGTGCCACCAGTGTTACCGGGACAGGATCCACCGGGGAGCTGTTTTTT. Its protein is CATSVTGTGSTGELFF.

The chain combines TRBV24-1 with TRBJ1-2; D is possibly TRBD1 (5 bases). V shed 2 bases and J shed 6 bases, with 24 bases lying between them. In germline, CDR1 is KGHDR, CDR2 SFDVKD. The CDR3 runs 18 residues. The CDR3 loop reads CATSDSQAGPRPVDGYTF. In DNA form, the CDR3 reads TGTGCCACCAGTGATTCACAGGCAGGGCCTCGGCCGGTAGATGGCTACACCTTC.

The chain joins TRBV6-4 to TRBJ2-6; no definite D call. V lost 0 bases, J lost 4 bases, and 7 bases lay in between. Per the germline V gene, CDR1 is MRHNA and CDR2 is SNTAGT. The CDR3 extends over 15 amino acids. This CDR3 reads CASSDSAVGANVLTF. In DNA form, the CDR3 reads TGTGCCAGCAGTGACTCAGCCGTCGGGGCCAACGTCCTGACTTTC.

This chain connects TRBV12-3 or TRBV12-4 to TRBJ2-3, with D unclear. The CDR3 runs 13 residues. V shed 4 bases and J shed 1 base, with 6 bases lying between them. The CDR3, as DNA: TGTGCCAGCAGTTATCTAGGCACAGATACGCAGTATTTT. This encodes CASSYLGTDTQYF.

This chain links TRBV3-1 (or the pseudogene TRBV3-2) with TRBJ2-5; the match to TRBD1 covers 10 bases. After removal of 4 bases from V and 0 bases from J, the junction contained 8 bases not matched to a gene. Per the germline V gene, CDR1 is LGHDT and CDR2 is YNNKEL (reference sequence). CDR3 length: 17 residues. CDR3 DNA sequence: TGTGCCAGCAGCCTGATTCGGACAGGGGGGTACCAAGAGACCCAGTACTTC. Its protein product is CASSLIRTGGYQETQYF.

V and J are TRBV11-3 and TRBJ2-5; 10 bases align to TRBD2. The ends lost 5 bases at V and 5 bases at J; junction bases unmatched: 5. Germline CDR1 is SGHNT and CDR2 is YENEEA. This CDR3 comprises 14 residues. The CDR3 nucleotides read TGTGCCAGCAGCCCGGGACTAGCGAAGGAGACCCAGTACTTC. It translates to CASSPGLAKETQYF.